This is a list of T cell receptor beta chains from one sample in a study of blood T cell repertoires in COVID-19. This table comes from immunoSEQ multiplex PCR, and its TCRdb copy is limited to in-frame clones, with some not included. This repertoire shows 180,000 or so clones, approximately 90% found once; its top ten account for more than 0.75%. Sequencing was carried out using peripheral blood. The origin of the receptors is a man younger than 35 with acute or convalescent COVID-19. CDR3s leave out the opening cysteine and the closing phenylalanine or tryptophan.

J,V,CDR3
TRBJ1-5,TRBV6-1,ASSEAEGAGQPQH
TRBJ2-2,TRBV25-1,ASSDSGLAGDTGELF
TRBJ1-2,TRBV14,ASSLWEDGYT
TRBJ2-7,TRBV5-1,ASSRLRGGSYEQY
TRBJ1-4,TRBV5-8,ASSLDPGQGNRFGEKLF
TRBJ2-3,TRBV6-5,ASSYSGDSTDTQY
TRBJ1-2,TRBV14,ASSQVTGRGYT
TRBJ2-2,TRBV7-3,ASSDYTGSTGELF
TRBJ2-3,TRBV15,ATSSARADTQY
TRBJ1-2,TRBV9,ASSGAGAYGYT
TRBJ2-1,TRBV14,ASSQWLAGGPAHEQF
TRBJ2-3,TRBV3-1/TRBV3-2,ASAGDDTQY
TRBJ1-5,TRBV7-2,ASSSTDTDSNQPQH
TRBJ2-7,TRBV2,ASGQLPSYEQY
TRBJ1-6,TRBV28,ASLTGNNSPLH
TRBJ1-3,TRBV2,ASSGDSYSGNTIY
TRBJ1-2,TRBV11-2,ASSLIAGTRYGYT
TRBJ2-1,TRBV27,ASRKLADFYNEQF
TRBJ1-5,TRBV14,ASSQSGNQPQH
TRBJ2-5,TRBV2,ASSRTQGARTQY
TRBJ1-6,TRBV30,AWRLGGARHNSPLH
TRBJ1-2,TRBV3-1/TRBV3-2,ASSRTGGSYGYT
TRBJ1-5,TRBV19,ASSHRGLSNQPQH
TRBJ2-1,TRBV9,ASSVQLWPGDYNEQF
TRBJ1-2,TRBV6-4,ASSDSRQGAHYGYT
TRBJ1-2,TRBV28,ASNIGGRGYT
TRBJ1-2,TRBV10-3,AISERQAHGYT
TRBJ1-3,TRBV27,ASSLSGQQAGNTIY
TRBJ1-5,TRBV11-2,ASSLMAGQNNQPQH
TRBJ2-1,TRBV7-9,ASSFRGDYNEQF
TRBJ1-3,TRBV3-1/TRBV3-2,ASSRGTAHSGNTIY
TRBJ1-1,TRBV14,ASSQDRNTEAF
TRBJ1-5,TRBV29-1,SAAPDRNQPQH
TRBJ1-6,TRBV30,AWSVGGTGNSPLH
TRBJ2-7,TRBV29-1,SVVREDYEQY
TRBJ2-1,TRBV6-5,ASSSDRVPNNEQF
TRBJ1-3,TRBV28,ATGGNTIY